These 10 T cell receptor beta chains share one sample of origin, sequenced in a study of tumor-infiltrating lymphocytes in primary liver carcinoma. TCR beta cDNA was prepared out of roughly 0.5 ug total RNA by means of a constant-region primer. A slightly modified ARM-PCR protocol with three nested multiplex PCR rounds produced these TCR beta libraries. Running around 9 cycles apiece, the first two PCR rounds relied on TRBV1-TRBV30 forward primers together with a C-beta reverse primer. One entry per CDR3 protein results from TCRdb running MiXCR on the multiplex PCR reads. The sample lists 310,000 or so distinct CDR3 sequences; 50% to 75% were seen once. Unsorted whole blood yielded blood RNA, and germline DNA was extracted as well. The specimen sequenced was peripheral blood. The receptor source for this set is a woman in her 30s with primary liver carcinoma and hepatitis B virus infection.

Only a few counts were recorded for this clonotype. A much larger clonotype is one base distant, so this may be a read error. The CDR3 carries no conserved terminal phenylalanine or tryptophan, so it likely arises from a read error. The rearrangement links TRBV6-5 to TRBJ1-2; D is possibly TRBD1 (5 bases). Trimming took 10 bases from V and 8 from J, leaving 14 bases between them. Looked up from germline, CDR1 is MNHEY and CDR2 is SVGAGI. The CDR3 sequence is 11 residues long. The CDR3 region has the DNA TGTGCCACCGGGGAGGGGAACGGCTACACCTTA. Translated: CATGEGNGYTL.

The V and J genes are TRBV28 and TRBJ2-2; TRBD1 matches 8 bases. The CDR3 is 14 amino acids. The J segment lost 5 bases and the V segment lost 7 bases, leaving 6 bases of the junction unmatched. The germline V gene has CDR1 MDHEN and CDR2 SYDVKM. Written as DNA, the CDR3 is TGTGCCAGCAAAGTACAGGGGGGAACCGGGGAGCTGTTTTTT. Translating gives CASKVQGGTGELFF.

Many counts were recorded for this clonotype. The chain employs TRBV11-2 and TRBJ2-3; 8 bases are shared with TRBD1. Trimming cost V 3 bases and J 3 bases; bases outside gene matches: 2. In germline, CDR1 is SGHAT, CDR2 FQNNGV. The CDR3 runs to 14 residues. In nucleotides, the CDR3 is TGTGCCAGCAGCTTCCGGACAGGGACAGATACGCAGTATTTT. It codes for CASSFRTGTDTQYF.

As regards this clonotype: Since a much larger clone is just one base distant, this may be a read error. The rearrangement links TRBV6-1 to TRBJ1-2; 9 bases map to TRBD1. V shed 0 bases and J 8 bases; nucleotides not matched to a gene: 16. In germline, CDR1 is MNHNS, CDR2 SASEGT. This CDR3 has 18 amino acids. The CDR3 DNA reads TGTGCCAGCAGTGAAGCGCTGGGGGGACAGGGAGTATTCAGGGGCTACACCTTC. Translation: CASSEALGGQGVFRGYTF.

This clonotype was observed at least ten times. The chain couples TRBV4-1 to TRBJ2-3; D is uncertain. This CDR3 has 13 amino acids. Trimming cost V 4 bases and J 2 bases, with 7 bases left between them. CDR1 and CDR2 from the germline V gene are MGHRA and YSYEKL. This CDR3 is CASSRPATDTQYF. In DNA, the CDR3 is TGCGCCAGCAGCCGGCCGGCCACAGATACGCAGTATTTT.

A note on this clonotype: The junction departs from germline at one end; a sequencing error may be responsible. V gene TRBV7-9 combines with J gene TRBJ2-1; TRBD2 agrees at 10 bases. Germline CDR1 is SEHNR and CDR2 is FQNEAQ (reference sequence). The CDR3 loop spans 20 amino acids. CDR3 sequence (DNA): TGTGCCAGCAGCTGGGGGGGGAGCGGGAGGGCAACAGGCGCCTACAATGAACAGTTCTTC. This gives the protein CASSWGGSGRATGAYNEQFF.

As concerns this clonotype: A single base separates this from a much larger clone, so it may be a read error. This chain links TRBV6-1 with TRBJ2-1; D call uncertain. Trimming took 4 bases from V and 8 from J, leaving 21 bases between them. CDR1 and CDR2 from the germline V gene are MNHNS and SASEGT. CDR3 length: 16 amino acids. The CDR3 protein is CASSAGDIILPDEQFF. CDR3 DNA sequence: TGTGCCAGCAGTGCCGGAGATATCATTCTTCCGGATGAGCAGTTCTTC.

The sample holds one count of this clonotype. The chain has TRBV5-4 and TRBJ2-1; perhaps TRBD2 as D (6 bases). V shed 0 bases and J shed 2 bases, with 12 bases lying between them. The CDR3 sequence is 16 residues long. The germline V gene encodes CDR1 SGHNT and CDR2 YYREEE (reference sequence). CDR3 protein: CASSLGGGNAYNEQFF. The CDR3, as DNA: TGTGCCAGCAGCTTGGGTGGGGGGAACGCCTACAATGAGCAGTTCTTC.

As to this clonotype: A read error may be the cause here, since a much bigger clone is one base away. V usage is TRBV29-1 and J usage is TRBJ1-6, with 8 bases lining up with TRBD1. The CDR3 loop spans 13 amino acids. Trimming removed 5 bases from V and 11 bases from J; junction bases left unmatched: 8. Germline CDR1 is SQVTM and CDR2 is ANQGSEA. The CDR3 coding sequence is TGCAGCGTTTTACAGGGGGACGGTACACCCCTCCACTTT. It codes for CSVLQGDGTPLHF. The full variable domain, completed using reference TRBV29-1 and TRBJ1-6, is SAVISQKPSRDICQRGTSLTIQCQVDSQVTMMFWYRQQPGQSLTLIATANQGSEATYESGFVIDKFPISRPNLTFSTLTVSNMSPEDSSIYLCSVLQGDGTPLHFGNGTRLTVT.

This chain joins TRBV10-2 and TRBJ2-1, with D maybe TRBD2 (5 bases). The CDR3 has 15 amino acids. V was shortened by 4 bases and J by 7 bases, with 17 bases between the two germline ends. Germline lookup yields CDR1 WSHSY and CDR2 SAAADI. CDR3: CASSVAGSTVNEQFF. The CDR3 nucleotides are TGCGCCAGCAGTGTGGCGGGTAGTACAGTGAATGAGCAGTTCTTC.